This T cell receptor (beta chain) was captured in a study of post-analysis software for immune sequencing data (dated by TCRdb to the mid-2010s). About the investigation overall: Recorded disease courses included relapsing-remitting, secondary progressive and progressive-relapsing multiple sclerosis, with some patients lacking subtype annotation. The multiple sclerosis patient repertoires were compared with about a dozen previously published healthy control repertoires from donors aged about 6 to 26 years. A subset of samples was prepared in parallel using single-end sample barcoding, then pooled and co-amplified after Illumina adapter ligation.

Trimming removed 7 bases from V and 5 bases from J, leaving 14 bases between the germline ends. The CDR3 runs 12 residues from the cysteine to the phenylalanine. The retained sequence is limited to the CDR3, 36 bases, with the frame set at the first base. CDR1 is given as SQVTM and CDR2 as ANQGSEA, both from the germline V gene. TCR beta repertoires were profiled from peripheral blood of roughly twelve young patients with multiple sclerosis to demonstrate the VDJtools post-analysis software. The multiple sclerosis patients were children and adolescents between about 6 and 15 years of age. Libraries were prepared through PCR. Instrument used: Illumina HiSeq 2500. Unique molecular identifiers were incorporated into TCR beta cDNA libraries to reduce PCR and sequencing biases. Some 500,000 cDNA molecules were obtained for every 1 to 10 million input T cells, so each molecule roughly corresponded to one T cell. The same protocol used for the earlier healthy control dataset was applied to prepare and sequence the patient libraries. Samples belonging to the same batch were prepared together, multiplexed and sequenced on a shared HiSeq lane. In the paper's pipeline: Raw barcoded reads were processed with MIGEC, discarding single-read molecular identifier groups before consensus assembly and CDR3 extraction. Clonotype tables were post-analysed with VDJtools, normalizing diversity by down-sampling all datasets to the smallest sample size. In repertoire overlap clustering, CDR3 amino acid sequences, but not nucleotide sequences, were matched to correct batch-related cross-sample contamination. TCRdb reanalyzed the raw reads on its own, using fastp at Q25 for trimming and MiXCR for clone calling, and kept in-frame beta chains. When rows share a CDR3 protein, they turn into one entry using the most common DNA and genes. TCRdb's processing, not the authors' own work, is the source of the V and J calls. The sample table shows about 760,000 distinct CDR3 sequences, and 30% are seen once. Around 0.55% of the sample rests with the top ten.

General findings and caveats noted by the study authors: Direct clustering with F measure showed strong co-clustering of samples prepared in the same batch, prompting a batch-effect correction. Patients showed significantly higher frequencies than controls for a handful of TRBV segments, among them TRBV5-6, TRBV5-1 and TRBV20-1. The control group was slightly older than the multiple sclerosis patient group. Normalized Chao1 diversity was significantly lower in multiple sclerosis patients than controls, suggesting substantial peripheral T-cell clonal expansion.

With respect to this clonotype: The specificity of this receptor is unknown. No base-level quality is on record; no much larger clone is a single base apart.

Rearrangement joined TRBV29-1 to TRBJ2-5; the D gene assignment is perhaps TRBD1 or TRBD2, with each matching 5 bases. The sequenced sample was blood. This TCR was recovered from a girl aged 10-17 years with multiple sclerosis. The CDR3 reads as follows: CSAGHSEETQYF. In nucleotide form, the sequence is TGCAGCGCCGGACATAGCGAGGAGACCCAGTACTTC.